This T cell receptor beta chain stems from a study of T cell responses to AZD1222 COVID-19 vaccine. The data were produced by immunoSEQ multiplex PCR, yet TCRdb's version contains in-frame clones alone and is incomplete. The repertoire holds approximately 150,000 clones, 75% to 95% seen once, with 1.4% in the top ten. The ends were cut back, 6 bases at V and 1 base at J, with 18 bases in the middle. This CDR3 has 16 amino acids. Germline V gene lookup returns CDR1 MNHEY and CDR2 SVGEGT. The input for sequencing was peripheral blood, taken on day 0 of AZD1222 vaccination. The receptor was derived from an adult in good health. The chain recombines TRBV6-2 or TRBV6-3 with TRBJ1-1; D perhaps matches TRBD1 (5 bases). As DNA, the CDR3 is TGTGCCAGCAGCAACCACGTAATCGGGGGGAACACTGAAGCTTTCTTT. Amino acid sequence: CASSNHVIGGNTEAFF.